One sample yielded the 2 T cell receptor beta chains listed below, sequenced in a study of OX40 agonist ivuxolimab in advanced cancers. Sequenced by immunoSEQ multiplex PCR; TCRdb stores in-frame clones only, minus some. The top ten clones hold approximately 6.9% of a sample with about 38,000 clones, 65% to 90% of them seen once. The sequencing here drew on CD4+ or CD8+ T cells sorted from blood, taken in a trial of the OX40 agonist ivuxolimab. Receptors originate from an adult with an advanced solid tumor such as melanoma, head and neck, liver or kidney cancer.

The chain combines TRBV18 with TRBJ2-7; D possibly uses TRBD1 or TRBD2 (6 bases each). This CDR3 is 14 amino acids long. Germline values: CDR1 KGHSH, CDR2 LQKENI. V lost 4 bases, J lost 2 bases, and 12 bases lay in between. Here the CDR3 reads CASSQLEGAYEQYF. The CDR3 DNA sequence: TGTGCCAGCTCACAGTTGGAGGGGGCCTACGAGCAGTACTTC. The whole variable domain, remainder taken from reference TRBV18 and TRBJ2-7, is NAGVMQNPRHLVRRRGQEARLRCSPMKGHSHVYWYRQLPEEGLKFMVYLQKENIIDESGMPKERFSAEFPKEGPSILRIQQVVRGDSAAYFCASSQLEGAYEQYFGPGTRLTVT.

V gene TRBV6-4 combines with J gene TRBJ1-2; 8 bases line up with TRBD1. There are 15 residues in the CDR3. Germline lookup yields CDR1 MRHNA and CDR2 SNTAGT. J gave up 2 bases and V 5 bases, and 7 bases lay outside the gene matches. The CDR3 is CASSMTGVGNYGYTF. The DNA of the CDR3 is TGTGCCAGCAGTATGACAGGGGTGGGAAACTATGGCTACACCTTC.